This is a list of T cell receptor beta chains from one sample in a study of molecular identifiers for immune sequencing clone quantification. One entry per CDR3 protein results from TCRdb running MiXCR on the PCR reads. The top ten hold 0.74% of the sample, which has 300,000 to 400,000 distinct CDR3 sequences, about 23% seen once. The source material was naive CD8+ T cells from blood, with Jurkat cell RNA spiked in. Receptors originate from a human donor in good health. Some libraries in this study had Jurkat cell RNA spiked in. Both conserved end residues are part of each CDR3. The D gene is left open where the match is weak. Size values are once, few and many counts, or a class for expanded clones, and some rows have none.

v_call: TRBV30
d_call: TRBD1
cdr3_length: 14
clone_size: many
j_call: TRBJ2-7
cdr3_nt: TGTGCCTGGAGTCGGACAGGGGGCTTCTACGAGCAGTACTTC
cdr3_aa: CAWSRTGGFYEQYF

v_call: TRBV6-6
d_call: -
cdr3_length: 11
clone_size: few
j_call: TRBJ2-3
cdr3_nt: TGTGCCAGCACCCTTATGGATACGCAGTATTTT
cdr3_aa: CASTLMDTQYF

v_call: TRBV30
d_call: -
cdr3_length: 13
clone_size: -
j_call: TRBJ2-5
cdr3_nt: TGTGCCTGGAGTGGACAGTCCCAAGAGACCCAGTACTTC
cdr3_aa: CAWSGQSQETQYF

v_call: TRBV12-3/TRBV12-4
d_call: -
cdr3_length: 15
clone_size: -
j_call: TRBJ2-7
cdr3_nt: TGTGCCAGCAGCCCCTCCGGGTGGGTGTTTTACGAGCAGTACTTC
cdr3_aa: CASSPSGWVFYEQYF

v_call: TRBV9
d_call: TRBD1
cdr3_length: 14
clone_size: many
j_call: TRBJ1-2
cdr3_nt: TGTGCCAGCAGCCTAGGGGGCGAGGAGTATGGCTACACCTTC
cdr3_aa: CASSLGGEEYGYTF

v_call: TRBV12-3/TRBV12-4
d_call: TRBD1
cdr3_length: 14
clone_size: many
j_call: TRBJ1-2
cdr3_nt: TGTGCCAGCAGTACTGGGACAGGGGGCAATGGCTACACCTTC
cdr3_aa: CASSTGTGGNGYTF

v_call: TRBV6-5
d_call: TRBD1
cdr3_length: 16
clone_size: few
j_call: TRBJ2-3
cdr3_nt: TGTGCCAGCAGGTCTGGTCCGGGACAGGGAACTGATACGCAGTATTTT
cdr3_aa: CASRSGPGQGTDTQYF

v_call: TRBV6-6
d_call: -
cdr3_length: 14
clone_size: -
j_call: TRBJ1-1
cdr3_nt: TGTGCCAGCAGTTACGCAGCCTTGGGTACTGAAGCTTTCTTT
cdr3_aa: CASSYAALGTEAFF

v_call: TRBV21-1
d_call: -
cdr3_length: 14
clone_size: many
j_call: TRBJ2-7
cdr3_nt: TGTGCCAGCAGCAACACAGGGGCCCCCTACGAGCAGTACTTC
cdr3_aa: CASSNTGAPYEQYF

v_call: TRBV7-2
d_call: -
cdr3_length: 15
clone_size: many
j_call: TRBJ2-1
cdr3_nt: TGTGCCAGCAGCCCAGGACATCACGGCCTGGATGAGCAGTTCTTC
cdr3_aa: CASSPGHHGLDEQFF

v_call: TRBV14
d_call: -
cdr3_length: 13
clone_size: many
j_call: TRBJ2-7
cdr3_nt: TGTGCCAGCAGCCAGGGCAGGGTAGGGGAGCAGTACTTC
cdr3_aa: CASSQGRVGEQYF